These 11 T cell receptor beta chains were sequenced from one sample in a study of cytomegalovirus exposure and HLA in healthy donors. The PCR had 60 Vbeta and 13 Jbeta primers. TCRdb's table, derived via immunoSEQ multiplex PCR, lists solely in-frame clones and lacks some. The table includes approximately 100,000 clones, roughly 82% detected once. The material sequenced was PBMCs. These receptors all stem from a woman aged 50 to 60 in good health and CMV-seropositive.

As for this clone: Other nucleotide sequences in the sample specify the same CDR3. The CDR3 DNA sequence: TGTGCCAGCAGCTTAGATGCAGGGGGGAATCAGCCCCAGCATTTT. Translation: CASSLDAGGNQPQHF. V is TRBV7-2 and J is TRBJ1-5; 7 positions match TRBD1. Germline V gives CDR1 SGHTA, CDR2 FQGNSA. The CDR3 sequence is 15 residues long. V lost 1 base to trimming and J lost 4 bases; unmatched junction nucleotides: 4. Complete variable domain (other parts from reference TRBV7-2 and TRBJ1-5): GAGVSQSPSNKVTEKGKDVELRCDPISGHTALYWYRQSLGQGLEFLIYFQGNSAPDKSGLPSDRFSAERTGGSVSTLTIQRTQQEDSAVYLCASSLDAGGNQPQHFGDGTRLSIL.

The chain couples TRBV4-2 to TRBJ1-1; 9 nucleotides line up with TRBD1. CDR1 is LGHNA and CDR2 is YNFKEQ in the germline V gene. Unmatched junction bases numbered 4, after V lost 0 bases and J lost 5 bases. CDR3 length: 15 amino acids. CDR3 amino acids: CASSQEGQGGTEAFF. The CDR3 DNA reads TGTGCCAGCAGCCAAGAGGGACAGGGAGGTACTGAAGCTTTCTTT.

This clone occurred a few times. This chain connects TRBV28 to TRBJ2-7; the D is unclear. The ends were cut back, 5 bases at V and 5 bases at J, with 13 bases in the middle. Germline CDR1 MDHEN, CDR2 SYDVKM. This CDR3 is built from 13 residues. CDR3 DNA sequence: TGTGCCAGCAGTATACCAAACAGTAACGAGCAGTACTTC. Protein product: CASSIPNSNEQYF.

This chain uses TRBV19 with TRBJ2-2; D is possibly TRBD1 (6 bases). Trimming took 6 bases from V and 4 from J, leaving 15 bases between them. The length of the CDR3 is 15 residues. Germline-derived CDR1 and CDR2 are LNHDA and SQIVND (reference sequence). This chain's CDR3 is CASSSAGTTTGELFF. As DNA, the CDR3 is TGTGCCAGTAGCTCCGCAGGGACAACCACCGGGGAGCTGTTTTTT.

The CDR3 region is CASSHLGDKLLGQPQHF. CDR3 nucleotide sequence: TGTGCCAGCAGCCACCTGGGAGACAAGCTCTTGGGTCAGCCCCAGCATTTT. This rearrangement joins TRBV4-2 to TRBJ1-5; no reliable D call. Trimming stripped 3 bases from V and 6 bases from J, with 21 bases between. Germline V gives CDR1 LGHNA, CDR2 YNFKEQ. The CDR3 consists of 17 residues.

The chain joins TRBV6-5 to TRBJ2-7; tentatively, D is TRBD1 (5 bases). V was shortened by 5 bases and J by 7 bases, with 12 bases between the two germline ends. The CDR3 extends over 12 amino acids. Germline values: CDR1 MNHEY, CDR2 SVGAGI. In nucleotides, the CDR3 is TGTGCCAGCAGTCGAGACAGTGATGAGCAGTACTTC. It translates to CASSRDSDEQYF.

This clone was seen a few times. This chain joins TRBV5-6 and TRBJ2-1; D might be TRBD2 (5 bases). V dropped 4 bases and J dropped 12 bases, with 23 bases sitting between them. The CDR3 covers 15 residues. Per germline, CDR1 SGHDT and CDR2 YYEEEE. The CDR3, as DNA: TGTGCCAGCAGCACCGACGGAGGACTCGCTAAGGGGCAGTTCTTC. This sequence encodes CASSTDGGLAKGQFF.

This chain joins TRBV30 and TRBJ2-1; 14 nucleotides agree with TRBD2. CDR1 and CDR2 (germline): GTSNPN, SVGIG (reference sequence). V lost 4 bases, J lost 5 bases, and 7 bases stayed unmatched. The CDR3 runs to 16 residues. CDR3 DNA: TGTGCCTGGACCGGACTAGCGGGGGGTGACGACAATGAGCAGTTCTTC. Its translation: CAWTGLAGGDDNEQFF.

This clone was recorded once. The chain links TRBV5-1 to TRBJ1-1; D perhaps matches TRBD1 (6 bases). There are 12 residues in the CDR3. With 10 bases removed from V and 0 bases from J, the gap between germline ends came to 10 bases. Germline CDR1 SGHRS, CDR2 YFSETQ. The DNA for the CDR3 is TGCGCCTCAGGACAGATGAACACTGAAGCTTTCTTT. The encoded protein is CASGQMNTEAFF.

V gene TRBV7-3 combines with J gene TRBJ1-4; D remains ambiguous. V lost 2 bases and J 5 bases, leaving 12 bases between the germline ends. This CDR3 region has 15 residues. Germline CDR1 SGHTA, CDR2 FQGTGA. The CDR3 DNA follows: TGTGCCAGCAGCTTAGAAGGTGGAGCGAATGAAAAACTGTTTTTT. This encodes CASSLEGGANEKLFF.

The rearrangement links TRBV21-1 to TRBJ2-7; TRBD1 is the table's D call, not checked against the DNA. TRBV21-1 counts as a pseudogene. The CDR3 extends over 13 amino acids. CDR3 region: CASSTIQVLEQYF. CDR3 coding DNA: TGTGCCAGCAGCACAATACAGGTCCTGGAGCAGTACTTC.